Detailed here is one T cell receptor (beta chain). What it binds is unknown. MiXCR was run by TCRdb on the RT-PCR reads, yielding one entry per CDR3 protein. The data contain about 500,000 distinct CDR3 sequences, approximately 15% of them seen just once; the ten biggest clones take up over 2.5%. This sample stems from a study of response to subunit inactivated influenza vaccine. General observations from the study: The authors put forward the suggestion that each seasonal influenza vaccination may bring in only a limited number of new T cells.

Germline CDR1 reads MNHEY; CDR2 reads SMNVEV (reference sequence). Trimming left V 8 bases short and J 5 bases short, with 18 bases between. This CDR3 is built from 14 residues. This receptor was obtained from a man between 50 and 75 years old who received an inactivated influenza vaccine. The V and J genes are TRBV27 and TRBJ1-1, with D possibly matching TRBD1 (6 bases). Sequenced material: CD4+ T cells sorted from PBMCs, taken around 25 months after vaccination. The CDR3 DNA sequence: TGTGCCAGCCTCCGTCGGGGGCCGTATACTGAAGCTTTCTTT. Its translation is CASLRRGPYTEAFF.